These T cell receptor beta chains were read from a single sample in a study of cytomegalovirus exposure and HLA in healthy donors. Only in-frame clones appear in the TCRdb table, and some are missing; sequencing was by immunoSEQ multiplex PCR. The sample lists about 190,000 clones, 70% to 75% occurring once. The source material was PBMCs. The receptors were gathered from a young woman in good health and CMV-seropositive. Each CDR3 is given with its conserved first and last residue. Each record gives: D gene, clone size, V gene, J gene, CDR3 protein, CDR3 DNA. The D gene is left open where the match is weak. Clone size, where shown, is once, few, many, or a class for clones that have expanded.

NA	NA	TRBV4-2	TRBJ2-2	CASSPGRHTGELFF	TGTGCCAGCAGCCCGGGAAGGCACACCGGGGAGCTGTTTTTT
NA	NA	TRBV6-5	TRBJ2-7	CASSYTTSAYEQYF	TGTGCCAGCAGTTACACGACTTCAGCCTACGAGCAGTACTTC
NA	once	TRBV11-2	TRBJ2-4	CASSLEDPGGNIQYF	TGTGCCAGCAGCTTAGAGGACCCAGGCGGGAACATTCAGTACTTC
TRBD2	NA	TRBV28	TRBJ2-4	CASSLSASGATKNIQYF	TGTGCCAGCAGTTTATCGGCTAGCGGGGCTACAAAAAACATTCAGTACTTC
TRBD2	NA	TRBV4-1	TRBJ2-1	CASSSELAGIEDEQFF	TGCGCCAGCAGCTCCGAACTAGCGGGTATAGAAGATGAGCAGTTCTTC
NA	few	TRBV29-1	TRBJ2-7	CSFTPREQYF	TGCAGCTTTACCCCCAGGGAGCAGTACTTC
NA	NA	TRBV28	TRBJ1-1	CASSLPRGTEAFF	TGTGCCAGCAGCCTTCCCCGAGGCACTGAAGCTTTCTTT
TRBD2	NA	TRBV7-7	TRBJ2-1	CASSSQLAGGVNEQFF	TGTGCTAGCAGCTCCCAGCTAGCGGGAGGTGTCAATGAGCAGTTCTTC
NA	NA	TRBV7-2	TRBJ1-5	CASSPTGLNQPQHF	TGTGCCAGCAGTCCGACAGGTCTCAATCAGCCCCAGCATTTT
TRBD2	NA	TRBV4-1	TRBJ2-6	CASSQELAGVVGANVLTF	TGCGCCAGCAGCCAAGAACTAGCGGGAGTAGTTGGGGCCAACGTCCTGACTTTC
NA	NA	TRBV6-1	TRBJ1-1	CASSGHRVNAEAFF	TGTGCCAGCAGTGGACACAGGGTTAACGCTGAAGCTTTCTTT
NA	NA	TRBV6-4	TRBJ2-5	CASRVDRRETQYF	TGTGCCAGCAGGGTGGACAGACGAGAGACCCAGTACTTC
TRBD1	NA	TRBV6-1	TRBJ2-2	CASRKDRGNTGELFF	TGTGCCAGCCGAAAGGACAGGGGGAACACCGGGGAGCTGTTTTTT
TRBD1	NA	TRBV28	TRBJ1-5	CASSTWDRAGQPQHF	TGTGCCAGCAGTACCTGGGACAGGGCTGGGCAGCCCCAGCATTTT
TRBD2	NA	TRBV7-6	TRBJ2-5	CASSPLGWREKRETQYF	TGTGCCAGCAGCCCATTGGGGTGGCGGGAGAAACGGGAGACCCAGTACTTC
TRBD2	NA	TRBV5-1	TRBJ2-1	CASSGPSGSYSNEQFF	TGCGCCAGCAGCGGCCCTAGCGGGAGTTATTCAAATGAGCAGTTCTTC
TRBD2	NA	TRBV27	TRBJ2-1	CASSSRLLAGAEQFF	TGTGCCAGCAGTTCAAGATTACTAGCGGGAGCTGAGCAGTTCTTC
NA	NA	TRBV18	TRBJ2-7	CASSPFRVVPYEQYF	TGTGCCAGCTCACCATTCAGGGTAGTGCCCTACGAGCAGTACTTC
TRBD2	NA	TRBV7-8	TRBJ2-7	CASSLVVGLADPEQYF	TGTGCCAGCAGCTTAGTGGTAGGACTAGCGGACCCCGAGCAGTACTTC
TRBD2	NA	TRBV6-1	TRBJ2-1	CASSRGLAGATEQFF	TGTGCCAGCAGTCGGGGGCTAGCGGGAGCGACTGAGCAGTTCTTC
NA	NA	TRBV2	TRBJ2-2	CASRGLLPGELFF	TGTGCCAGCAGGGGGCTATTGCCCGGGGAGCTGTTTTTT
TRBD2	NA	TRBV13	TRBJ2-3	CASSFLRTRTDTQYF	TGTGCCAGCAGCTTCTTACGGACTAGAACAGATACGCAGTATTTT
TRBD1	few	TRBV27	TRBJ1-1	CASTKDRAGTEAFF	TGTGCCAGCACCAAGGACAGGGCGGGCACTGAAGCTTTCTTT
TRBD1	NA	TRBV4-1	TRBJ2-2	CASSQGQGLNTGELFF	TGCGCCAGCAGCCAAGGACAGGGATTGAACACCGGGGAGCTGTTTTTT
TRBD1	once	TRBV18	TRBJ1-5	CASSPPGQANQPQHF	TGTGCCAGCTCACCACCGGGACAGGCCAATCAGCCCCAGCATTTT
TRBD2	NA	TRBV13	TRBJ2-1	CASSLGIGGGYNEQFF	TGTGCCAGCAGCTTAGGCATCGGGGGAGGGTACAATGAGCAGTTCTTC
TRBD1	NA	TRBV7-9	TRBJ1-2	CASSLDRGDYGYTF	TGTGCCAGCAGCCTGGACAGGGGGGACTATGGCTACACCTTC
TRBD1	NA	TRBV6-1	TRBJ2-7	CASSRDRGLDEQYF	TGTGCCAGCAGCCGGGACAGGGGGCTTGACGAGCAGTACTTC
NA	NA	TRBV19	TRBJ2-7	CASSMRLTYEQYF	TGTGCCAGTAGTATGAGGTTAACCTACGAGCAGTACTTC
NA	NA	TRBV13	TRBJ2-1	CASSSEGGDEQFF	TGTGCCAGCAGCTCCGAAGGGGGGGATGAGCAGTTCTTC
NA	NA	TRBV2	TRBJ2-2	CASSETVTGELFF	TGTGCCAGCAGTGAAACAGTCACCGGGGAGCTGTTTTTT
NA	NA	TRBV14	TRBJ2-5	CASSQSQRNDVWETQYF	TGTGCCAGCAGCCAATCCCAGAGGAACGACGTCTGGGAGACCCAGTACTTC
NA	NA	TRBV4-1	TRBJ2-1	CASSQGVSSYNEQFF	TGCGCCAGCAGCCAAGGAGTGAGCTCCTACAATGAGCAGTTCTTC
TRBD2	NA	TRBV29-1	TRBJ2-7	CSVEWREGEQYF	TGCAGCGTTGAATGGCGGGAGGGCGAGCAGTACTTC
NA	NA	TRBV5-4	TRBJ2-5	CASSLGPPEETQYF	TGTGCCAGCAGCTTGGGCCCCCCAGAAGAGACCCAGTACTTC
NA	NA	TRBV11-2	TRBJ2-3	CASSPGLHTDTQYF	TGTGCCAGCAGCCCCGGACTTCACACAGATACGCAGTATTTT
TRBD2	NA	TRBV5-4	TRBJ2-1	CASSRGGTSGSNEQFF	TGTGCCAGCAGCCGAGGAGGAACTAGCGGGAGCAATGAGCAGTTCTTC
TRBD1	NA	TRBV10-2	TRBJ2-5	CASKSTGEETQYF	TGCGCCAGCAAGTCTACAGGGGAAGAGACCCAGTACTTC
TRBD2	NA	TRBV29-1	TRBJ2-1	CSVGTSGSLYNEQFF	TGCAGCGTTGGGACTAGCGGGTCTCTCTACAATGAGCAGTTCTTC
TRBD2	NA	TRBV7-9	TRBJ2-3	CASSSTQTGLAADTQYF	TGTGCCAGCAGCAGCACTCAGACCGGACTAGCAGCAGATACGCAGTATTTT
NA	NA	TRBV9	TRBJ2-1	CASSVLMAGGYNEQFF	TGTGCCAGCAGCGTATTGATGGCGGGTGGCTACAATGAGCAGTTCTTC
TRBD1	NA	TRBV25-1	TRBJ2-5	CASSAGDRHQETQYF	TGTGCCAGCAGTGCAGGGGACAGACACCAAGAGACCCAGTACTTC
NA	NA	TRBV7-8	TRBJ1-4	CASRTGLSGGGEKLFF	TGTGCCAGCAGAACAGGGTTATCTGGGGGGGGTGAAAAACTGTTTTTT
TRBD1	once	TRBV6-5	TRBJ2-7	CASSSSGTGITYEQYF	TGTGCCAGCAGTTCCTCCGGGACAGGGATAACCTACGAGCAGTACTTC
NA	few	TRBV6-6	TRBJ1-4	CASSASPGGGREKLFF	TGTGCCAGCAGTGCCTCTCCGGGGGGGGGACGAGAAAAACTGTTTTTT
NA	NA	TRBV29-1	TRBJ1-1	CSVSAGGGNTEAFF	TGCAGCGTTTCGGCAGGAGGAGGTAACACTGAAGCTTTCTTT
TRBD1	NA	TRBV7-9	TRBJ1-1	CASVKQGVGEAFF	TGTGCCAGCGTCAAACAGGGGGTTGGTGAAGCTTTCTTT
TRBD1	few	TRBV5-4	TRBJ2-5	CASSYRQGQETQYF	TGTGCCAGCAGCTACCGACAGGGTCAAGAGACCCAGTACTTC
NA	NA	TRBV5-1	TRBJ2-2	CASFPRGGTGELFF	TGCGCCAGCTTTCCGAGAGGGGGAACCGGGGAGCTGTTTTTT
NA	NA	TRBV6-5	TRBJ1-5	CASSYQWGSNQPQHF	TGTGCCAGCAGTTACCAATGGGGCAGCAATCAGCCCCAGCATTTT
TRBD2	NA	TRBV5-1	TRBJ2-3	CASSNGLAGGSTDTQYF	TGCGCCAGCAGCAACGGACTAGCGGGAGGGTCCACAGATACGCAGTATTTT
NA	few	TRBV5-4	TRBJ1-2	CASSFWAPANYGYTF	TGTGCCAGCAGCTTTTGGGCCCCTGCCAACTATGGCTACACCTTC
NA	NA	TRBV15	TRBJ1-5	CATSRGANQPQHF	TGTGCCACCAGCAGAGGGGCAAATCAGCCCCAGCATTTT
NA	NA	TRBV6-1	TRBJ2-5	CASSESRFQETQYF	TGTGCCAGCAGTGAAAGTAGATTCCAAGAGACCCAGTACTTC